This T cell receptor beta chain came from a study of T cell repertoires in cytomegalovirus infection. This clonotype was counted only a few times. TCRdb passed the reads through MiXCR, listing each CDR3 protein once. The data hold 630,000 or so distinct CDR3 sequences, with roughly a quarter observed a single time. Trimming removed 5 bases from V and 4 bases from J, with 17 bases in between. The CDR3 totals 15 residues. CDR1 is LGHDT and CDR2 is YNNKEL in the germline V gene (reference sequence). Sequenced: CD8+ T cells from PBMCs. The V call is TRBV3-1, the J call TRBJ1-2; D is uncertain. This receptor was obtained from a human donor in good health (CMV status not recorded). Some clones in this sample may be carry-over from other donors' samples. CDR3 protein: CASSRDLDPFYGYTF. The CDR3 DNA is TGTGCCAGCAGCAGAGACCTCGATCCTTTCTATGGCTACACCTTC. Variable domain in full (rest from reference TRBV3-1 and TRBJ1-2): DTAVSQTPKYLVTQMGNDKSIKCEQNLGHDTMYWYKQDSKKFLKIMFSYNNKELIINETVPNRFSPKSPDKAHLNLHINSLELGDSAVYFCASSRDLDPFYGYTFGSGTRLTVV.